This T cell receptor beta chain originates from a study of blood T cell repertoires in COVID-19. Study in general: COVID-19 samples collected from the United States, Italy and Spain covered acute and convalescent phases. The cDNA or gDNA used as material had been derived from T cells, B-cell-depleted T cells, or PBMCs.

TCRdb's table, derived via immunoSEQ multiplex PCR, lists solely in-frame clones and lacks some. The sample yields roughly 330,000 clones, about 89% seen once. The CDR3 spans 19 residues. Germline V gene data show CDR1 as MRHNA and CDR2 as SNTAGT. The V and J ends lost 6 bases and 5 bases respectively, with 31 bases between them. Sequencing was done on a sample of PBMCs or T cells enriched from blood (not recorded which). The receptor comes from a woman in her twenties or thirties who had recovered from COVID-19. J is TRBJ2-5 and V is TRBV6-4, with D perhaps TRBD1 (8 bases). The CDR3 here is CASSPSGRTGQGGCETQYF. DNA for the CDR3: TGTGCCAGCAGCCCTAGCGGAAGGACCGGACAGGGCGGATGTGAGACCCAGTACTTC.